This entry lists 30 T cell receptor beta chains sequenced from one sample in a study of blood T cell repertoires in COVID-19. Assay: immunoSEQ multiplex PCR; the TCRdb copy retains only in-frame clones and omits some. This table holds about 140,000 clones, about four fifths found once. The sample comprised peripheral blood. All receptors derive from a human donor in a cohort sampled during active COVID-19.

This sequence joins TRBV11-2 and TRBJ2-1, with D possibly being TRBD2 (5 bases). The length of the CDR3 is 14 residues. Germline values: CDR1 SGHAT, CDR2 FQNNGV. V gave up 8 bases and J gave up 2 bases, with 13 bases separating them. Here the CDR3 DNA reads TGTGCCAGCCGCCACGGGGTCCCCTACAATGAGCAGTTCTTC. This encodes CASRHGVPYNEQFF. Drawing the rest from reference TRBV11-2 and TRBJ2-1, the complete variable domain is EAGVAQSPRYKIIEKRQSVAFWCNPISGHATLYWYQQILGQGPKLLIQFQNNGVVDDSQLPKDRFSAERLKGVDSTLKIQPAKLEDSAVYLCASRHGVPYNEQFFGPGTRLTVL.

The CDR3 region is CASSDSGSPSYEQYF. CDR3 sequence (DNA): TGTGCCAGCAGTGATAGCGGGAGCCCTTCCTACGAGCAGTACTTC. The genes are TRBV6-1 and TRBJ2-7, with 9 bases lining up with TRBD2. The CDR3 extends over 15 amino acids. Losses at the gene ends were 3 bases for V and 1 base for J; bases not matched to a gene: 4. In germline, CDR1 is MNHNS, CDR2 SASEGT.

The CDR3, as DNA: TGTGCCAGCAGTCGCCCGGGACAGGGACGGAACACCATATATTTT. Translated: CASSRPGQGRNTIYF. The chain couples TRBV6-5 to TRBJ1-3, with 9 bases matching TRBD1. The length of the CDR3 is 15 residues. Unmatched junction bases numbered 9, after V lost 5 bases and J lost 7 bases. Germline assignment: CDR1 MNHEY and CDR2 SVGAGI.

The chain has TRBV2 and TRBJ2-7; D uncertain. CDR1 SNHLY and CDR2 FYNNEI come from the germline V gene. The CDR3 loop spans 15 amino acids. Trimming cost V 7 bases and J 6 bases, with 22 bases left between them. CDR3 sequence (DNA): TGTGCCAGCACCCTTAATGTCATTTCCTACGGCGAGCAGTACTTC. It yields the protein CASTLNVISYGEQYF.

The V gene is TRBV15, the J gene TRBJ1-1; maybe TRBD1 (6 bases). The CDR3 runs to 14 residues. Germline assignment: CDR1 LNHNV and CDR2 YYDKDF (reference sequence). Trimming left V 9 bases short and J 2 bases short, with 16 bases between. The CDR3, as DNA: TGTGCCACGAAACAGGGCTTGGGAAACACTGAAGCTTTCTTT. Its translation is CATKQGLGNTEAFF.

In its sample, this clone was seen a few times. The chain uses TRBV29-1 and TRBJ1-5, with 9 nucleotides matching TRBD1. V lost 5 bases, J lost 7 bases, and 6 bases stayed unmatched. The CDR3 is 13 amino acids. Germline V gives CDR1 SQVTM, CDR2 ANQGSEA. CDR3 in DNA: TGCAGCGTTACAGGGGGCATCGGACAGCCCCAGCATTTT. It codes for CSVTGGIGQPQHF.

V and J are TRBV2 and TRBJ2-3; possible D gene TRBD2, 6 bases. The CDR3 loop spans 15 amino acids. The germline CDR1 and CDR2 sequences are SNHLY and FYNNEI. V gave up 2 bases and J gave up 4 bases, with 13 bases separating them. CDR3 DNA: TGTGCCAGCAGTGAATTGGCGGGATTTGCAGATACGCAGTATTTT. It translates to CASSELAGFADTQYF.

The chain employs TRBV3-1 (or the pseudogene TRBV3-2) and TRBJ2-1, with TRBD2 matching 7 bases. The germline V gene encodes CDR1 LGHDT and CDR2 YNNKEL (reference sequence). This CDR3 spans 15 amino acids. Germline trimming cut 6 bases from V and 7 bases from J; bases unmatched to any gene: 12. The CDR3 DNA follows: TGTGCCAGCAGTTCGATGGCGGGAGTAAGGAATGAGCAGTTCTTC. This gives the protein CASSSMAGVRNEQFF.

The chain recombines TRBV19 with TRBJ2-5; D gene ambiguous. V lost 2 bases and J lost 9, with 13 bases in between. The CDR3 is 13 amino acids. Germline CDR1 is LNHDA and CDR2 is SQIVND (reference sequence). Written as DNA, the CDR3 is TGTGCCAGTAGTATAAGGCAAACGGCGGCCCAGTACTTC. Translation gives CASSIRQTAAQYF.

This clone was counted a single time. The chain is built from TRBV6-5 and TRBJ2-3; D remains unclear. The germline CDR1 and CDR2 sequences are MNHEY and SVGAGI. The CDR3 totals 13 residues. V lost 6 bases, J lost 0 bases, and 7 bases lay in between. CDR3 in amino acids: CASRKTSTDTQYF. The CDR3, as DNA: TGTGCCAGCAGAAAAACTAGCACAGATACGCAGTATTTT.

The chain has TRBV11-1 and TRBJ2-2; possible D gene TRBD2, 6 bases. V gave up 1 base and J gave up 9 bases, with 9 bases separating them. Looked up from germline, CDR1 is SGHAT and CDR2 is FQDESV (reference sequence). The CDR3 is made up of 13 amino acids. The CDR3 sequence is CASSLGLDRELFF. Here the CDR3 DNA reads TGTGCCAGCAGCTTAGGACTAGACCGGGAGCTGTTTTTT.

In nucleotides, the CDR3 is TGTGCCAGCTCACCACCGGGACAGGCCTATCAGCCCCAGCATTTT. Encoded protein: CASSPPGQAYQPQHF. The chain uses TRBV18 and TRBJ1-5, with TRBD1 identical over 8 bases. Germline CDR1 is KGHSH and CDR2 is LQKENI. The CDR3 has 15 residues. V was clipped by 0 bases and J by 5 bases; unmatched bases: 3.

The gene calls are TRBV6-2 or TRBV6-3 and TRBJ1-1, with D tentatively TRBD1 (6 bases). Germline V gene data show CDR1 as MNHEY and CDR2 as SVGEGT. The CDR3 has 14 amino acids. V lost 5 bases, J lost 6 bases, and 16 bases lay in between. The CDR3 protein is CASSATRGAAEAFF. The CDR3 DNA follows: TGTGCCAGCAGTGCTACCAGGGGCGCGGCTGAAGCTTTCTTT.

The chain is built from TRBV10-1 and TRBJ2-2; 11 bases are shared with TRBD2. The V segment lost 3 bases and the J segment 0 bases; nucleotides outside the gene matches: 12. The CDR3 runs 20 residues. Germline V gene lookup returns CDR1 WNHNN and CDR2 SYGVQD (reference sequence). This CDR3 is CASSEESGSGREANTGELFF. As DNA, the CDR3 is TGCGCCAGCAGTGAAGAGTCGGGTAGCGGGAGGGAAGCGAACACCGGGGAGCTGTTTTTT.

The chain links TRBV5-5 to TRBJ1-6; D possibly corresponds to TRBD1 (6 bases). The V end lost 1 base, the J end lost 9 bases, and 17 bases lay between the germline ends. Looked up from germline, CDR1 is SGHKS and CDR2 is YYEKEE (reference sequence). CDR3 length: 16 residues. The CDR3 DNA sequence: TGTGCCAGCAGCTTGTACGTTTCAGGGGACGGTTCACCCCTCCACTTT. It is translated as CASSLYVSGDGSPLHF.

The CDR3, as DNA: TGTGCCAGCAGCGCAGCGGGATGGGGGTACAATGAGCAGTTCTTC. Translating gives CASSAAGWGYNEQFF. The J gene is TRBJ2-1, the V gene TRBV11-2; 7 bases map to TRBD2. Per the germline V gene, CDR1 is SGHAT and CDR2 is FQNNGV. The CDR3 has 15 residues. The trim removed 5 bases at V and 4 bases at J, leaving 8 bases unmatched. Based on the CDR3 plus reference TRBV11-2 and TRBJ2-1, the full variable domain is EAGVAQSPRYKIIEKRQSVAFWCNPISGHATLYWYQQILGQGPKLLIQFQNNGVVDDSQLPKDRFSAERLKGVDSTLKIQPAKLEDSAVYLCASSAAGWGYNEQFFGPGTRLTVL.

The chain employs TRBV19 and TRBJ1-2; TRBD1 agrees at 7 bases. V trimming: 3 bases; J trimming: 5 bases; junction bases outside the gene matches: 6. The germline gives CDR1 LNHDA, CDR2 SQIVND (reference sequence). This CDR3 comprises 14 residues. This CDR3 is CASSIAQGRYGYTF. CDR3 nucleotide sequence: TGTGCCAGTAGTATCGCACAGGGGAGATATGGCTACACCTTC.

The chain carries TRBV28 and TRBJ1-4; D ambiguous. The V end was cut by 9 bases, the J end by 1 base, with 12 bases between. CDR1 MDHEN and CDR2 SYDVKM come from the germline V gene. The CDR3 contains 14 residues. The CDR3 spells CASLRAGTNEKLFF. As DNA, the CDR3 is TGTGCCAGTCTGCGGGCGGGAACTAATGAAAAACTGTTTTTT.

The chain combines TRBV19 with TRBJ2-7; 13 bases line up with TRBD2. Germline V CDR1 and CDR2: LNHDA, SQIVND (reference sequence). The length of the CDR3 is 17 residues. The ends lost 4 bases at V and 2 bases at J; junction bases unmatched: 8. The CDR3 DNA follows: TGTGCCAGTAGTAGAGGGGGGACTAGCGGGGACACCTACGAGCAGTACTTC. Amino acid sequence: CASSRGGTSGDTYEQYF.

J is TRBJ2-1 and V is TRBV7-9, with TRBD1 identical over 11 bases. The CDR3 is 15 amino acids. CDR1 is SEHNR and CDR2 is FQNEAQ in the germline V gene (reference sequence). V was pared by 5 bases and J by 7 bases, with 7 bases of the junction left unmatched. For the CDR3, the DNA is TGTGCCAGCAGCCCAGGACAGGGGGCGCGTAATGAGCAGTTCTTC. Protein: CASSPGQGARNEQFF.

V and J are TRBV19 and TRBJ2-5; 10 positions match TRBD1. Germline V gives CDR1 LNHDA, CDR2 SQIVND (reference sequence). This CDR3 has 16 residues. The V and J ends lost 5 bases and 1 base, in that order; junction bases with no gene match: 7. CDR3 loop: CASSPRDRGLQETQYF. The CDR3 DNA is TGTGCCAGTAGTCCCCGGGACAGGGGACTCCAAGAGACCCAGTACTTC.

V is TRBV6-2 or TRBV6-3 and J is TRBJ1-5, with TRBD1 matching over 12 bases. The V segment lost 5 bases and the J segment 5 bases; nucleotides outside the gene matches: 7. The CDR3 spans 16 residues. Germline CDR1 and CDR2: MNHEY and SVGEGT. This CDR3 is CASSPRGQGAYQPQHF. CDR3 bases: TGTGCCAGCAGTCCCCGGGGACAGGGGGCCTATCAGCCCCAGCATTTT.

This chain connects TRBV12-5 to TRBJ2-6; no clear D. The V and J ends lost 0 bases and 1 base respectively, with 7 bases between them. CDR3 size: 16 residues. CDR1 and CDR2 from the germline V gene are LGHNT and FRNRAP. The CDR3 sequence is CASGLVQSSGANVLTF. Here the CDR3 DNA reads TGTGCTAGTGGTTTGGTACAGTCTTCTGGGGCCAACGTCCTGACTTTC.

This clone has a handful of counts. The chain links TRBV18 to TRBJ1-1; 9 positions agree with TRBD1. CDR1 is KGHSH, CDR2 LQKENI, per germline. V gave up 3 bases and J gave up 5 bases; unmatched junction bases: 16. The CDR3 length is 18 residues. The CDR3 bases are TGTGCCAGCTCACCCCGGACAGGGGCGCTCGTATGGGGAACTGAAGCTTTCTTT. This gives the protein CASSPRTGALVWGTEAFF.

As DNA, the CDR3 is TGCACAACGGTGCAGGAGGGCGTCCTGACTTTC. Its translation: CTTVQEGVLTF. V usage is TRBV10-1 and J usage is TRBJ2-6, with D maybe TRBD2 (6 bases). Germline V gene sequence: CDR1 WNHNN, CDR2 SYGVQD (reference sequence). The CDR3 runs to 11 residues.

The chain uses TRBV4-3 and TRBJ1-1; 8 bases align to TRBD1. The CDR3 is made up of 14 amino acids. Per germline, CDR1 LGHNA and CDR2 YSLEER. The J segment lost 3 bases and the V segment lost 2 bases, leaving 2 bases of the junction unmatched. CDR3 in amino acids: CASSQRDRYTEAFF. The CDR3 nucleotides read TGCGCCAGCAGCCAACGGGACAGGTACACTGAAGCTTTCTTT.

The rearrangement uses TRBV18 and TRBJ1-1; a possible D gene is TRBD1 (6 bases). Germline CDR1 and CDR2: KGHSH and LQKENI. The V end was cut by 3 bases, the J end by 1 base, with 12 bases between. CDR3 size: 15 residues. CDR3 region: CASSPRDTENTEAFF. DNA for the CDR3: TGTGCCAGCTCACCCCGGGACACGGAGAACACTGAAGCTTTCTTT.

The chain uses TRBV9 and TRBJ2-3; maybe TRBD1 (5 bases). Germline CDR1 reads SGDLS; CDR2 reads YYNGEE. Between the trimmed V and J ends, which lost 0 bases and 0 bases, there was a span of 11 bases. This CDR3 is built from 16 residues. The CDR3: CASSVEAGLSTDTQYF. CDR3 in DNA: TGTGCCAGCAGCGTAGAGGCAGGGCTTAGCACAGATACGCAGTATTTT.

This clone appeared a few times. The rearrangement joins TRBV6-4 to TRBJ1-1; D remains unclear. Germline V gene data show CDR1 as MRHNA and CDR2 as SNTAGT. The CDR3 covers 13 residues. V gave up 6 bases and J gave up 0 bases, with 8 bases separating them. CDR3 nucleotides: TGTGCCAGCAGGCGGGGAATGAACACTGAAGCTTTCTTT. Protein: CASRRGMNTEAFF.

The chain uses TRBV7-2 and TRBJ2-7, with 7 bases aligning to TRBD1. CDR1 and CDR2 (germline): SGHTA, FQGNSA. The CDR3 loop spans 15 amino acids. The V and J ends lost 3 bases and 0 bases, in that order; junction bases with no gene match: 5. The CDR3 is CASSFPTGSSYEQYF. Written as DNA, the CDR3 is TGTGCCAGCAGCTTCCCGACAGGGAGCTCCTACGAGCAGTACTTC.